This T cell receptor (beta chain) was retrieved from a study of CD8+ T cells in alopecia areata. V was pared by 5 bases and J by 1 base, with 4 bases of the junction left unmatched. Germline-derived CDR1 and CDR2 are SGHTA and FQGTGA. The CDR3 is 15 residues long. RNA was isolated and reverse transcribed to cDNA, the sequencing template. Repertoires were generated with immunoSEQ multiplex PCR, while TCRdb's copy carries only in-frame clones and drops some. The table shows approximately 150,000 clones, with roughly 63% occurring only once. The treatment was: oral pan-JAK inhibitor, 5-10 mg twice daily. Sampling of alopecia areata patients yielded lesional scalp punch biopsies as well as peripheral blood. Cell sorting was applied to PBMCs, and CD4+ and CD8+ T cells were collected. Whole-study findings and limits: TCR sharing was clearer in mice than between patients, perhaps partly owing to patient HLA diversity. It was lesional scalp, especially alopecia totalis/universalis, that showed higher clonality than normal scalp.

Only one count was recorded for this clone. As yet, its antigen is unknown. The chain combines TRBV7-3 with TRBJ2-3; 9 nucleotides line up with TRBD2. The sequence came from a human donor with alopecia areata. This specimen was CD4+ T cells sorted from blood, taken at approximately week 60, from a patient treated with tofacitinib. Here the CDR3 reads CASSGAGGRTDTQYF. The CDR3 region has the DNA TGTGCCAGCAGCGGAGCGGGGGGACGCACAGATACGCAGTATTTT.